What follows are 17 T cell receptor beta chains derived from one specimen sequenced in a study of CD8 T cells in Susac syndrome. Reverse transcription of roughly 0.5 to 1 ug RNA used random hexamers. A single record per CDR3 protein comes from TCRdb applying MiXCR to the immunoSEQ multiplex PCR reads. The data show 95,000 to 150,000 distinct CDR3 sequences, over 90% seen once. Input material: CD8+ T cells from PBMCs. Source of these receptors: a human donor with multiple sclerosis.

The chain links TRBV27 to TRBJ2-3; D is possibly TRBD2 (5 bases). Germline V gene lookup returns CDR1 MNHEY and CDR2 SMNVEV (reference sequence). The CDR3 totals 13 residues. V was trimmed by 6 bases and J by 3 bases, leaving 10 bases between them. CDR3: CASRTGWTDTQYF. The CDR3 DNA reads as TGTGCCAGCAGAACGGGGTGGACAGATACGCAGTATTTT.

The rearrangement uses TRBV10-3 and TRBJ1-2; 7 positions match TRBD1. V lost 1 base, J lost 4 bases, and 9 bases stayed unmatched. The CDR3 consists of 16 residues. Germline V gives CDR1 ENHRY, CDR2 SYGVKD. The chain's CDR3 is CAISEFFDRARYGYTF. The CDR3 coding sequence is TGTGCCATCAGTGAGTTTTTCGACAGGGCCCGCTATGGCTACACCTTC.

This chain uses TRBV27 with TRBJ1-1; 7 bases map to TRBD1. Trimming took 3 bases from V and 1 from J; bases not matched to a gene: 5. Looked up from germline, CDR1 is MNHEY and CDR2 is SMNVEV (reference sequence). This CDR3 has 15 residues. In DNA form, the CDR3 reads TGTGCCAGCAGTTTCCGGGACAGTCGGAACACTGAAGCTTTCTTT. It encodes CASSFRDSRNTEAFF.

The rearrangement uses TRBV9 and TRBJ2-3; D is perhaps TRBD2 (5 bases). Trimming left V 4 bases short and J 2 bases short, with 11 bases between. The V gene's germline CDR1 is SGDLS and CDR2 YYNGEE. This CDR3 spans 14 amino acids. CDR3 nucleotides: TGTGCCAGCAGCTTAGCGAGGCTCACAGATACGCAGTATTTT. Its translation is CASSLARLTDTQYF.

The CDR3 coding sequence is TGTGCCAGCAGCTTAGGGAAGAACACCAATCCCTTAAACACCGGGGAGCTGTTTTTT. Protein: CASSLGKNTNPLNTGELFF. The V gene is TRBV7-7, the J gene TRBJ2-2; D uncertain. Germline V CDR1 and CDR2: SSHAT, FNYEAQ (reference sequence). Trimming pared 1 base from V and 2 bases from J, leaving 20 bases between. This CDR3 contains 19 residues.

The rearrangement joins TRBV4-1 to TRBJ2-1; D perhaps matches TRBD2 (6 bases). CDR3 length equals 15 residues. In germline, CDR1 is MGHRA, CDR2 YSYEKL. V was clipped by 2 bases and J by 6 bases, with 14 bases between them. CDR3 DNA sequence: TGCGCCAGCAGCCAACCTGCCCCGCGGGGCAATGAGCAGTTCTTC. Translation: CASSQPAPRGNEQFF.

The genes are TRBV12-3 or TRBV12-4 and TRBJ2-1, with D tentatively TRBD1 or TRBD2 (5 bases each). V shed 7 bases and J shed 4 bases, with 17 bases lying between them. This CDR3 has 15 residues. DNA for the CDR3: TGTGCCAGCAACCGGCCCGGGACGCCGTACAATGAGCAGTTCTTC. Translation gives CASNRPGTPYNEQFF.

The rearrangement links TRBV27 to TRBJ1-2; maybe TRBD1 (6 bases). This CDR3 comprises 13 residues. CDR1 MNHEY and CDR2 SMNVEV come from the germline V gene (reference sequence). V was clipped by 1 base and J by 5 bases, with 8 bases between them. CDR3 nucleotides: TGTGCCAGCAGTTTATTTACAGGGTATGGCTACACCTTC. The encoded protein is CASSLFTGYGYTF.

The chain employs TRBV19 and TRBJ2-7, with D possibly being TRBD1 or TRBD2 (6 bases each). The CDR3 contains 15 residues. The ends were cut back, 5 bases at V and 3 bases at J, with 17 bases in the middle. Germline V gene data show CDR1 as LNHDA and CDR2 as SQIVND (reference sequence). The CDR3 sequence is CASSLGLGGGYEQYV. The CDR3 DNA reads TGTGCCAGTAGTTTGGGGCTAGGGGGAGGCTACGAGCAGTACGTC.

The chain combines TRBV7-9 with TRBJ2-2; TRBD1 agrees at 10 bases. The CDR3 spans 16 residues. After removal of 4 bases from V and 4 bases from J, the junction contained 6 bases not matched to a gene. Germline CDR1 is SEHNR and CDR2 is FQNEAQ (reference sequence). The CDR3 nucleotides read TGTGCCAGCAGCTCCTCGGACAGGGGGATCACCGGGGAGCTGTTTTTT. Translating gives CASSSSDRGITGELFF.

The V gene is TRBV27, the J gene TRBJ2-2; weak D call: TRBD2 (5 bases). V lost 2 bases, J lost 7 bases, and 11 bases lay in between. CDR3 length: 14 amino acids. CDR1 and CDR2 from the germline V gene are MNHEY and SMNVEV (reference sequence). Written as DNA, the CDR3 is TGTGCCAGCAGTTTAAAGCGGACGAGCGGGGAGCTGTTTTTT. It yields the protein CASSLKRTSGELFF.

This clonotype was counted once. The chain carries TRBV12-3 or TRBV12-4 and TRBJ2-1; 11 positions agree with TRBD2. CDR3 length equals 19 residues. Trimming at V came to 3 bases and at J to 0 bases, leaving 10 bases not matched to a gene. The CDR3 nucleotides read TGTGCCAGCAGTTTCCCTCCGGGACTAGCGGCCCCCTCCTACAATGAGCAGTTCTTC. Its translation is CASSFPPGLAAPSYNEQFF.

The CDR3 sequence is CAISSPNSGMNTGELFF. The CDR3 nucleotides are TGTGCCATCAGTTCACCAAATAGCGGGATGAACACCGGGGAGCTGTTTTTT. The chain couples TRBV10-3 to TRBJ2-2, with TRBD2 matching over 8 bases. The CDR3 sequence is 17 residues long. V shed 5 bases and J 1 base; nucleotides not matched to a gene: 9. CDR1 is ENHRY and CDR2 is SYGVKD in the germline V gene.

J is TRBJ2-1 and V is TRBV29-1, with D possibly TRBD2 on 6 matching bases. Trimming shortened V by 5 bases and J by 4 bases, and 9 bases separated the two germline ends. This CDR3 is 12 amino acids long. From germline, CDR1 is SQVTM and CDR2 ANQGSEA. The CDR3 DNA reads as TGCAGCGTTCCCGGACTATACAATGAGCAGTTCTTC. Amino acid sequence: CSVPGLYNEQFF.

The chain carries TRBV5-6 and TRBJ2-5; D is perhaps TRBD2 (7 bases). Germline V lookup: CDR1 SGHDT, CDR2 YYEEEE. V gave up 4 bases and J gave up 5 bases, with 18 bases separating them. The CDR3 is 15 residues long. This chain's CDR3 is CASSPGGGGIETQYF. In DNA form, the CDR3 reads TGTGCCAGCAGCCCTGGCGGGGGCGGGATCGAGACCCAGTACTTC.

This chain connects TRBV29-1 to TRBJ2-5, with D maybe TRBD1 (6 bases). CDR3 length: 11 residues. V shed 3 bases and J shed 6 bases, with 8 bases lying between them. Germline V gives CDR1 SQVTM, CDR2 ANQGSEA. DNA for the CDR3: TGCAGCGTTGACAGGGGTCAGACCCAGTACTTC. It is translated as CSVDRGQTQYF.

This chain connects TRBV29-1 to TRBJ1-1, with D perhaps matching TRBD1 (6 bases). Germline V gene data show CDR1 as SQVTM and CDR2 as ANQGSEA. Trimming removed 6 bases from V and 4 bases from J, with 18 bases in between. This CDR3 contains 14 residues. CDR3 loop: CSVVGIGGTTEAFF. The CDR3 DNA reads TGCAGCGTCGTAGGGATAGGGGGAACCACTGAAGCTTTCTTT.